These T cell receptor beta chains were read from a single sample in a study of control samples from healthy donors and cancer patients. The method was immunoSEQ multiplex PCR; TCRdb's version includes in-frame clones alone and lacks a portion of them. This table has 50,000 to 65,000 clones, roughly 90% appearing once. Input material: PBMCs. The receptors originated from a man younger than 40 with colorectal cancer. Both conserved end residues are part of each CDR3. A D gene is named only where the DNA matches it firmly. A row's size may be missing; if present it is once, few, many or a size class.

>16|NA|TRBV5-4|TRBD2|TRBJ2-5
TGTGCCAGCAGCTTGTCACGGGGGGGTATTGAAGAGACCCAGTACTTC
CASSLSRGGIEETQYF
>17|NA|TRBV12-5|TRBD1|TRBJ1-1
TGTGCTAGTGTTCCTCCGGGACAGGGGCGCCTGAACACTGAAGCTTTCTTT
CASVPPGQGRLNTEAFF
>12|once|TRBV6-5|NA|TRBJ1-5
TGTGCCAGCAAAGGTGTGGATCAGCCCCAGCATTTT
CASKGVDQPQHF
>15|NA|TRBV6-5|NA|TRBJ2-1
TGTGCCAGCAGTTACTCGCGGGACAGCCACAATGAGCAGTTCTTC
CASSYSRDSHNEQFF
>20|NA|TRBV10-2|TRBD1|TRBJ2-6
TGCGCCAGCAGGGCCTATTCACAGGGGCCTTCTGACTCTGGGGCCAACGTCCTGACTTTC
CASRAYSQGPSDSGANVLTF
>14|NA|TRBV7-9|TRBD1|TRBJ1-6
TGTGCCAGCAGCTCTACAGGGGGCGGTTCACCCCTCCACTTT
CASSSTGGGSPLHF
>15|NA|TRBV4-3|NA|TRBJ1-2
TGCGCCAGCAGCCAAGATTACCGGGGCAACTATGGCTACACCTTC
CASSQDYRGNYGYTF
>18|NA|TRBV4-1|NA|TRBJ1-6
TGCGCCAGCTTCCGACGACAGGTACGTCGCTCCTATAATTCACCCCTCCACTTT
CASFRRQVRRSYNSPLHF
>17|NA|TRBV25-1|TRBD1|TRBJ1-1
TGTGCCAGCAGAGGGGGACAGCGGAAGACTTTAAACACTGAAGCTTTCTTT
CASRGGQRKTLNTEAFF
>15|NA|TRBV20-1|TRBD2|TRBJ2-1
TGCAGTGCTAGTGAGGGACTAGCGGGTTACAATGAGCAGTTCTTC
CSASEGLAGYNEQFF
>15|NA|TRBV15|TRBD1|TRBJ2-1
TGTGCCACCAGCAGAGAGACAGGGGAGTTCAATGAGCAGTTCTTC
CATSRETGEFNEQFF
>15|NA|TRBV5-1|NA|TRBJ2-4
TGCGCCAGCAGCTTGGTGGGACCGCATGGAACGGAACAAAATTTC
CASSLVGPHGTEQNF
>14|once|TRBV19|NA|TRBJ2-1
TGTGCCAGTAGTAGAGAGACTCCACCCCGTGGGCAGTTCTTC
CASSRETPPRGQFF
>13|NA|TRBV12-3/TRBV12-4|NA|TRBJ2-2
TGTGCCAGCAGTTTAATGGACACCGGGGAGCTGTTTTTT
CASSLMDTGELFF
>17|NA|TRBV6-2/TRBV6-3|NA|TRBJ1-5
TGTGCCAGCAGTTACTCGATGTGGGGAAAATCTGATCAGCCCCAGCATTTT
CASSYSMWGKSDQPQHF
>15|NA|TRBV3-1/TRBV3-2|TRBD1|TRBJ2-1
TGTGCCAGCAGCCAAGATTTATACAGGGGGAATGAGCAGTTCTTC
CASSQDLYRGNEQFF
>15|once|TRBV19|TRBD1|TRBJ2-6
TGTGCCAGTAGTCCCACAGGGGCCGGGGCCAACGTCCTGACTTTC
CASSPTGAGANVLTF
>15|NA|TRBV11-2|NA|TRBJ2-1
TGTGCCAGCAGCCAGGACCGGAGCTCCTACAATGAGCAGTTCTTC
CASSQDRSSYNEQFF
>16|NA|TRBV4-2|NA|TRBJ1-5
TGTGCCAGCAGCCAAGATGGCAGGGGCGGCAATCAGCCCCAGCATTTT
CASSQDGRGGNQPQHF
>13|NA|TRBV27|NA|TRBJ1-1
TGTGCCAGCAGTTTATCGGCGGGCTTTGAAGCTTTCTTT
CASSLSAGFEAFF
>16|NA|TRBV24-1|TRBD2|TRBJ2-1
TGTGCCACAGGACTAGCGGGGGACAGCTCCTACAATGAGCAGTTCTTC
CATGLAGDSSYNEQFF
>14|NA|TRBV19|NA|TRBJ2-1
TGTGCCAGTAATGCCGGGGGAGCCTACAATGAGCAGTTCTTC
CASNAGGAYNEQFF
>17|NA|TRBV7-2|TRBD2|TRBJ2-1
TGTGCCAGCAGCTTAGTAGGGCTAGCGGGGGGGTACAATGAGCAGTTCTTC
CASSLVGLAGGYNEQFF
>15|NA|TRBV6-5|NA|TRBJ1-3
TGTGCCAGCACATTAGGACGCGACTCTGGAAACACCATATATTTT
CASTLGRDSGNTIYF
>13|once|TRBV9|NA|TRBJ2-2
TGTGCCAGCAGCGTAGCAGGGCCCGGGGAGCTGTTTTTT
CASSVAGPGELFF
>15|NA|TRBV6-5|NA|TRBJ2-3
TGTGCCAGCAGCCCGGTTGGACGGCTCACAGATACGCAGTATTTT
CASSPVGRLTDTQYF
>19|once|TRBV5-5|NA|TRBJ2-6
TGTGCCAGCAGCCAGGAACTGGGCCTAAGACTCTCTGGGGCCAACGTCCTGACTTTC
CASSQELGLRLSGANVLTF
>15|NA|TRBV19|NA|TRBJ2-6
TGTGCCAGTAGTGCGCTTAGCTCTGGGGCCAACGTCCTGACTTTC
CASSALSSGANVLTF
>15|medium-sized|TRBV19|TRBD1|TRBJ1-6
TGTGCCAGTAGTCTCGGACAGGGCGTTATTTCACCCCTCCACTTT
CASSLGQGVISPLHF
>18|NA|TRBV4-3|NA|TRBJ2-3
TGCGCCAGCAGCCAAGTGGGAAGGGGGAATCAAGGCGCGGATACGCAGTATTTT
CASSQVGRGNQGADTQYF
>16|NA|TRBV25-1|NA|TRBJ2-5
TGTGCCAGCAGTGAATGTCGCGGGGGCTCTTGGGAGACCCAGTACTTC
CASSECRGGSWETQYF
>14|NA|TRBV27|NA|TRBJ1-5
TGTGCCAGCAGCCCATTACAGGGCGCCCAGCCCCAGCATTTT
CASSPLQGAQPQHF
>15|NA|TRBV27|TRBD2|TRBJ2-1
TGTGCCAGCAGTCTGACTAGCGGGGGGTCCAATGAGCAGTTCTTC
CASSLTSGGSNEQFF
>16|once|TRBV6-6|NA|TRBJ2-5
TGTGCCAGCAGTAGACTAGGGGGTAGAGGTGGGGAGACCCAGTACTTC
CASSRLGGRGGETQYF
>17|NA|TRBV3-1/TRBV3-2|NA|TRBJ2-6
TGTGCCAGCAGCTATCCCAGGGGTGGCTCTGGGGCCAACGTCCTGACTTTC
CASSYPRGGSGANVLTF
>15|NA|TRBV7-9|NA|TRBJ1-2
TGTGCCAGCAGCTTAGAAGGTTCGGGTGGCTATGGCTACACCTTC
CASSLEGSGGYGYTF
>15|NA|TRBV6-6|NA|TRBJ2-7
TGTGCCAGCAGTCCCCGGGGTATCAGTCCCTACGAGCAGTACTTC
CASSPRGISPYEQYF
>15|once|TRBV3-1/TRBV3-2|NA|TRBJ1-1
TGTGCCAGCAGCCAAGGAGGGACGAAAACCACTGAAGCTTTCTTT
CASSQGGTKTTEAFF
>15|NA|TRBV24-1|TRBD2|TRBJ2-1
TGTGCCACCAGTGCCTTAAGCGGGGGGGCCAATGAGCAGTTCTTC
CATSALSGGANEQFF
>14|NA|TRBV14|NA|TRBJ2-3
TGTGCCAGCAGCCAAATTTTAAGCACAGATACGCAGTATTTT
CASSQILSTDTQYF
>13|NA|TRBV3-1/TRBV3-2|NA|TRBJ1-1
TGTGCCAGCAGCCCTGGGATGAACACTGAAGCTTTCTTT
CASSPGMNTEAFF
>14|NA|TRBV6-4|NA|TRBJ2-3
TGTGCCAGCAGCCCCGGAGGGGAGGCAGATACGCAGTATTTT
CASSPGGEADTQYF
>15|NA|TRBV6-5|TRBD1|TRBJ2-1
TGTGCCAGCAGTCCTGACAGGGGTCCCTACAATGAGCAGTTCTTC
CASSPDRGPYNEQFF
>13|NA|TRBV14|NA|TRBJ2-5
TGTGCCAGCAGCCCCAGGGGGGGAGAGACCCAGTACTTC
CASSPRGGETQYF
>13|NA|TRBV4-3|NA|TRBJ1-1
TGCGCCAGCAGCCAATTGCCGGCGGGCGAAGCTTTCTTT
CASSQLPAGEAFF
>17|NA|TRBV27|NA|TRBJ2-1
TGTGCCAGCAGTTTAAGGGGAACAATTACTTTATACAATGAGCAGTTCTTC
CASSLRGTITLYNEQFF
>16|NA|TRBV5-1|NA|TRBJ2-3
TGCGCCAGCAGCTCCCCAGGGGCGTCTTCCACAGATACGCAGTATTTT
CASSSPGASSTDTQYF
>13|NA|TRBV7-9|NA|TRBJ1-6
TGTGCCAGCAGCTCGGACAACCCAAGACCCCTCCACTTT
CASSSDNPRPLHF
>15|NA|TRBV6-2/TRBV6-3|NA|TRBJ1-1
TGTGCCAGCAGTTACAAAGTAGGGTTTGACACTGAAGCTTTCTTT
CASSYKVGFDTEAFF
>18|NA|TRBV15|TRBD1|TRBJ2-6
TGTGCCACCAGCAAATCGACAGGGTTAGTTAGTGGGGCCAACGTCCTGACTTTC
CATSKSTGLVSGANVLTF
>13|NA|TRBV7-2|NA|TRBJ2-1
TGTGCCAGCAGCTTTCGACGGAACAATGAGCAGTTCTTC
CASSFRRNNEQFF
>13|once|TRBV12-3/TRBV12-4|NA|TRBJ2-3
TGTGCCAGCAGACCTGGGGTGACAGATACGCAGTATTTT
CASRPGVTDTQYF
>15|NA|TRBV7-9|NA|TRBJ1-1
TGTGCCAGCAGCTTAGGAGGGGTCCGGAACACTGAAGCTTTCTTT
CASSLGGVRNTEAFF
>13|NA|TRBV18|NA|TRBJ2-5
TGTGCCAGCTCACCGTTGGTGACAGAGACCCAGTACTTC
CASSPLVTETQYF
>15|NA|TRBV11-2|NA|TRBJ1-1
TGTGCCAGCAGCTTATATGGGGGTGCTGGCACTGAAGCTTTCTTT
CASSLYGGAGTEAFF
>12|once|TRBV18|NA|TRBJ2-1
TGTGCCAGCTCACCACCCATTAATGAGCAGTTCTTC
CASSPPINEQFF
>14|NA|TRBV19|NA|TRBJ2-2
TGTGCCAGTAGTATGATGGAAAACACCGGGGAGCTGTTTTTT
CASSMMENTGELFF
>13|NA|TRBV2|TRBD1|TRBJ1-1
TGTGCCAGCAGTGGACAGGGGAGCACTGAAGCTTTCTTT
CASSGQGSTEAFF